The entry below gives a single T cell receptor (beta chain) sequence along with its context. The protocol was immunoSEQ multiplex PCR, while the TCRdb copy is restricted to in-frame clones and leaves out a portion. The sample includes roughly 200,000 clones, about four fifths seen only once; the top ten take over 10%. This entry comes from a study of cytotoxic CD8 clonotypes in ibrutinib-treated CLL. CDR3 length equals 15 residues. Trimming shortened V by 5 bases and J by 2 bases, and 15 bases separated the two germline ends. Per germline, CDR1 SGHRS and CDR2 YFSETQ. The chain couples TRBV5-1 to TRBJ2-3; tentative D call: TRBD2 (6 bases). This sequence originates from a human donor with chronic lymphocytic leukemia. Sequenced here: PBMCs, sampled after 12 months of ibrutinib treatment. The CDR3 region has the DNA TGCGCCAGCAGTGGAGGGCAGGGCCACACAGATACGCAGTATTTT. As protein: CASSGGQGHTDTQYF.